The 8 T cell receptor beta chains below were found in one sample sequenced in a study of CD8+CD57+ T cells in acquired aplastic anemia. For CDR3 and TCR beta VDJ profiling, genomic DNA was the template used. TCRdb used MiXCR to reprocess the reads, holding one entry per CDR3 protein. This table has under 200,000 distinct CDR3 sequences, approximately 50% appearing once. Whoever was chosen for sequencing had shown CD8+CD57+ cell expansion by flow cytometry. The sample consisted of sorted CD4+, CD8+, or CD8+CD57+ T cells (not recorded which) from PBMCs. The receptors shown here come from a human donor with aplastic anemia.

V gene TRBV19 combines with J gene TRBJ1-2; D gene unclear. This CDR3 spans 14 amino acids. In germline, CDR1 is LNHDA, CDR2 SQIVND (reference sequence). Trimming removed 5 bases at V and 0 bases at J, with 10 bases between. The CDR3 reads CASSDGLSNYGYTF. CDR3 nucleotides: TGTGCCAGTAGTGACGGTCTCTCTAACTATGGCTACACCTTC. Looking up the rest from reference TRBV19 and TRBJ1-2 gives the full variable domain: DGGITQSPKYLFRKEGQNVTLSCEQNLNHDAMYWYRQDPGQGLRLIYYSQIVNDFQKGDIAEGYSVSREKKESFPLTVTSAQKNPTAFYLCASSDGLSNYGYTFGSGTRLTVV.

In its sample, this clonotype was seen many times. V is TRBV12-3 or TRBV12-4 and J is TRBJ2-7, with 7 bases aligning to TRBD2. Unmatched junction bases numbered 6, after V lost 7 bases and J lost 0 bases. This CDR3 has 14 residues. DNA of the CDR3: TGTGCCAGCACCCCGGGAGGTAGCTCCTACGAGCAGTACTTC. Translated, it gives CASTPGGSSYEQYF.

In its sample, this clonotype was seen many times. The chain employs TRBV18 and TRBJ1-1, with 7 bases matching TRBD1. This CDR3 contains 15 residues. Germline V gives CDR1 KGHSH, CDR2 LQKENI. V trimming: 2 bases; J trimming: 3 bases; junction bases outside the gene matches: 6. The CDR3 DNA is TGTGCCAGCTCACCAGAGAGACAGGGCTACACTGAAGCTTTCTTT. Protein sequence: CASSPERQGYTEAFF.

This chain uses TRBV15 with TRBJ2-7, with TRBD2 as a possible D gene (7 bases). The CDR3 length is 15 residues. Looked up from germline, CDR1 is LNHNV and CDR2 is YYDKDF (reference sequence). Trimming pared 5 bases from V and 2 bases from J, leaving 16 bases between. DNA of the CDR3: TGTGCCACCAGCCTAGGGGGAGGGCCCCCCTACGAGCAGTACTTC. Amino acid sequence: CATSLGGGPPYEQYF.

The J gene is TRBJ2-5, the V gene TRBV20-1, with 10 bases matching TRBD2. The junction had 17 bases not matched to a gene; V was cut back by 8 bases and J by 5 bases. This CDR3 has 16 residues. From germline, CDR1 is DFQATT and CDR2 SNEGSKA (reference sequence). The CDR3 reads CSPKVASGGSYETQYF. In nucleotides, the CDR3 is TGCAGTCCTAAAGTAGCTAGCGGGGGAAGCTACGAGACCCAGTACTTC.

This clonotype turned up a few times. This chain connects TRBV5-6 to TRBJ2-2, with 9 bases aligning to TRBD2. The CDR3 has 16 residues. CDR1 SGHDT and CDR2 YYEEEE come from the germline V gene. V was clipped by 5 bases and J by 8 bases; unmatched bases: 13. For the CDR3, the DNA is TGTGCCAGCAGTTCACCGGGACTAGCTGCTAATGGGGAGCTGTTTTTT. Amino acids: CASSSPGLAANGELFF.

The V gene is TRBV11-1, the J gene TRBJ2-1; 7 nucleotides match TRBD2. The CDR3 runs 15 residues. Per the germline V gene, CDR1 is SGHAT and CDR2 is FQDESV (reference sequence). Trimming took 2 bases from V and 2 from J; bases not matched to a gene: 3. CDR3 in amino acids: CASSLTGLAYNEQFF. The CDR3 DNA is TGTGCCAGCAGCTTAACTGGACTAGCCTACAATGAGCAGTTCTTC.

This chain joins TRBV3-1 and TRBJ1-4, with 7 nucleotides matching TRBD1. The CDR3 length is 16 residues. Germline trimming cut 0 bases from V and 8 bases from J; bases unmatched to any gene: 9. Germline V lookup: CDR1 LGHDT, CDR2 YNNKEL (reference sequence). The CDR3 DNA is TGTGCCAGCAGCCAAGAGAGGGGGAGGGGGCTAGAAAAACTGTTTTTT. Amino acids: CASSQERGRGLEKLFF. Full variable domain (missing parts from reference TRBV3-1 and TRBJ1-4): DTAVSQTPKYLVTQMGNDKSIKCEQNLGHDTMYWYKQDSKKFLKIMFSYNNKELIINETVPNRFSPKSPDKAHLNLHINSLELGDSAVYFCASSQERGRGLEKLFFGSGTQLSVL.